The next 25 T cell receptor beta chains were all read from a single sample in a study of response to subunit inactivated influenza vaccine. TCRdb passed the RT-PCR reads through MiXCR, listing each CDR3 protein once. Of roughly 650,000 distinct CDR3 sequences in the sample, around 15% were seen once. This specimen was PBMCs from blood, taken 14 days before vaccination. The source of these receptors is a man between 50 and 59 years old who received an inactivated influenza vaccine.

This clonotype occurred a few times. The chain has TRBV3-1 and TRBJ2-7; D possibly corresponds to TRBD1 (5 bases). Germline loops: CDR1 LGHDT, CDR2 YNNKEL (reference sequence). The V and J ends lost 3 bases and 5 bases respectively, with 11 bases between them. The length of the CDR3 is 13 residues. DNA for the CDR3: TGTGCCAGCAGCCAGGGGCAGCTAAACGAGCAGTACTTC. It encodes CASSQGQLNEQYF.

V usage is TRBV9 and J usage is TRBJ1-2; weak D call: TRBD1 (6 bases). Germline loops: CDR1 SGDLS, CDR2 YYNGEE. V was clipped by 3 bases and J by 3 bases, with 12 bases between them. The CDR3 runs to 14 residues. DNA of the CDR3: TGTGCCAGCAGCGCAACCGGGACATACTATGGCTACACCTTC. Its translation: CASSATGTYYGYTF.

The J gene is TRBJ1-5, the V gene TRBV9; D possibly corresponds to TRBD1 (6 bases). Germline CDR1 reads SGDLS; CDR2 reads YYNGEE. This CDR3 has 17 residues. V lost 0 bases to trimming and J lost 1 base, with 14 bases between them. This CDR3 reads CASSVGGGQWSNQPQHF. Written as DNA, the CDR3 is TGTGCCAGCAGCGTAGGGGGGGGGCAATGGAGCAATCAGCCCCAGCATTTT.

This clonotype was detected only a few times. The rearrangement links TRBV7-2 to TRBJ2-3, with D possibly being TRBD2 (5 bases). The CDR3 totals 15 residues. In germline, CDR1 is SGHTA, CDR2 FQGNSA. Deletions cut 1 base from V and 2 bases from J, with 10 bases between. The CDR3 region has the DNA TGTGCCAGCAGCTTAGTCGGGGAAAACACAGATACGCAGTATTTT. Translated: CASSLVGENTDTQYF.

This clonotype has at least ten counts. This chain links TRBV28 with TRBJ2-2, with D unclear. V dropped 6 bases and J dropped 2 bases, with 7 bases sitting between them. The CDR3 extends over 13 amino acids. CDR1 and CDR2 (germline): MDHEN, SYDVKM. As DNA, the CDR3 is TGTGCCAGCAGGTCAACAAACACCGGGGAGCTGTTTTTT. It is translated as CASRSTNTGELFF.

The genes are TRBV5-5 and TRBJ2-2; D perhaps matches TRBD1 (6 bases). The CDR3 is 12 residues long. Germline-derived CDR1 and CDR2 are SGHKS and YYEKEE (reference sequence). V shed 6 bases and J shed 7 bases, with 10 bases lying between them. CDR3 loop: CASNEGGGELFF. DNA of the CDR3: TGTGCCAGCAATGAAGGGGGCGGGGAGCTGTTTTTT.

The V call is TRBV4-3, the J call TRBJ2-5, with TRBD1 matching over 8 bases. The CDR3 covers 16 residues. The J segment lost 1 base and the V segment lost 4 bases, leaving 8 bases of the junction unmatched. In germline, CDR1 is LGHNA, CDR2 YSLEER. In DNA form, the CDR3 reads TGCGCCAGCAGCCTAACTCCGGGACAGGCCCAAGAGACCCAGTACTTC. This translates into CASSLTPGQAQETQYF.

CDR3 sequence reads: CASSSDRGRVQFF. CDR3 DNA: TGTGCCAGCAGTTCGGACAGGGGGCGCGTGCAGTTCTTC. This chain uses TRBV6-5 with TRBJ2-1; 11 nucleotides match TRBD1. J was trimmed by 12 bases and V by 4 bases; bases with no gene match: 5. Germline CDR1 and CDR2: MNHEY and SVGAGI. This CDR3 is 13 amino acids long.

This clonotype was observed a few times. The chain couples TRBV20-1 to TRBJ2-1, with TRBD2 matching 8 bases. V lost 5 bases and J lost 8; bases outside the gene matches: 5. Germline V gives CDR1 DFQATT, CDR2 SNEGSKA (reference sequence). The CDR3 has 12 amino acids. This chain's CDR3 is CSAPGLAYEQFF. The DNA of the CDR3 is TGCAGTGCTCCCGGACTAGCCTATGAGCAGTTCTTC.

This chain uses TRBV12-3 or TRBV12-4 with TRBJ1-1, with a weak D call TRBD1 (6 bases). The CDR3 extends over 14 amino acids. The ends were cut back, 5 bases at V and 4 bases at J, with 14 bases in the middle. CDR3 DNA sequence: TGTGCCAGCAGTCCTCGGGGAGGGGGCACTGAAGCTTTCTTT. It encodes CASSPRGGGTEAFF.

This clonotype was counted a few times. The genes are TRBV20-1 and TRBJ2-3; a weak D match, TRBD2 (5 bases). Per the germline V gene, CDR1 is DFQATT and CDR2 is SNEGSKA (reference sequence). The CDR3 runs to 16 residues. Deletions cut 6 bases from V and 3 bases from J, with 22 bases between. The CDR3 region has the DNA TGCAGTGCAGCGACCTTCGAGCGGAGTTTAACAGATACGCAGTATTTT. Protein product: CSAATFERSLTDTQYF.

This clonotype has a single count. The chain recombines TRBV15 with TRBJ1-5; 8 bases fit TRBD1. Germline values: CDR1 LNHNV, CDR2 YYDKDF (reference sequence). CDR3 length equals 13 residues. Trimming removed 8 bases from V and 4 bases from J; junction bases left unmatched: 4. The DNA of the CDR3 is TGTGCCACCGCCCGGGACAGGAATCAGCCCCAGCATTTT. Translated, it gives CATARDRNQPQHF.

In its sample, this clonotype was seen many times. This sequence joins TRBV20-1 and TRBJ2-3; D remains unclear. The ends were cut back, 3 bases at V and 3 bases at J, with 7 bases in the middle. Per the germline V gene, CDR1 is DFQATT and CDR2 is SNEGSKA (reference sequence). CDR3 size: 12 residues. This chain's CDR3 is CSASAVTDTQYF. CDR3 nucleotides: TGCAGTGCTAGCGCCGTGACAGATACGCAGTATTTT.

A few counts support this clonotype. CDR3 sequence: CASSSGFRNTEAFF. CDR3 nucleotide sequence: TGTGCCAGCAGTTCGGGCTTCAGGAACACTGAAGCTTTCTTT. The chain joins TRBV27 to TRBJ1-1; D is ambiguous. Trimming pared 4 bases from V and 1 base from J, leaving 10 bases between. The germline V gene encodes CDR1 MNHEY and CDR2 SMNVEV (reference sequence). The CDR3 extends over 14 amino acids.

This chain joins TRBV12-3 or TRBV12-4 and TRBJ1-5; 7 positions agree with TRBD1. This CDR3 has 15 residues. V lost 5 bases to trimming and J lost 5 bases; unmatched junction nucleotides: 9. CDR3 DNA: TGTGCCAGCAGTCTAAGACAGGGCAATGATCAGCCCCAGCATTTT. It is translated as CASSLRQGNDQPQHF.

This clonotype has a handful of counts. The V gene is TRBV12-3 or TRBV12-4, the J gene TRBJ1-6; D unresolved. This CDR3 comprises 16 residues. The V and J ends lost 2 bases and 0 bases respectively, with 8 bases between them. The CDR3 DNA reads TGTGCCAGCAGTTTAACAGTGAGCTCCTATAATTCACCCCTCCACTTT. It is translated as CASSLTVSSYNSPLHF.

The gene calls are TRBV10-3 and TRBJ1-1, with D perhaps TRBD1 (5 bases). The CDR3 length is 13 residues. The germline V gene has CDR1 ENHRY and CDR2 SYGVKD. Trimming stripped 4 bases from V and 4 bases from J, with 10 bases between. The CDR3, as DNA: TGTGCCATCAGTGTTGGCAGGGCCACTGAAGCTTTCTTT. Translated: CAISVGRATEAFF.

The chain carries TRBV28 and TRBJ2-2, with no clear D. CDR3 length equals 12 residues. Trimming removed 3 bases from V and 6 bases from J, with 5 bases in between. Germline assignment: CDR1 MDHEN and CDR2 SYDVKM. CDR3 nucleotides: TGTGCCAGCAGTTTCGTTGCCGGGGAGCTGTTTTTT. Amino acids: CASSFVAGELFF.

This clonotype occurred a few times. The chain has TRBV20-1 and TRBJ1-5, with 11 bases fitting TRBD1. V lost 4 bases and J lost 5; bases outside the gene matches: 4. Germline loops: CDR1 DFQATT, CDR2 SNEGSKA (reference sequence). The CDR3 runs to 14 residues. CDR3 sequence reads: CSATPGQGDQPQHF. For the CDR3, the DNA is TGCAGTGCTACCCCGGGACAGGGGGATCAGCCCCAGCATTTT.

The chain combines TRBV19 with TRBJ2-7; 10 bases are a match to TRBD2. V shed 6 bases, J shed 2 bases, and the junction held 4 bases outside the gene matches. Germline CDR1 is LNHDA and CDR2 is SQIVND (reference sequence). The CDR3 length is 14 residues. Written as DNA, the CDR3 is TGTGCCAGTAGCAGCGGGGGGGCCGCCTACGAGCAGTACTTC. Its protein is CASSSGGAAYEQYF.

The chain employs TRBV12-3 or TRBV12-4 and TRBJ2-5; TRBD1 matches at 7 bases. V lost 1 base and J lost 1; bases outside the gene matches: 3. The CDR3 runs 15 residues. Here the CDR3 DNA reads TGTGCCAGCAGTTTAGACGGGACAGCCCAAGAGACCCAGTACTTC. Translated, it gives CASSLDGTAQETQYF.

The chain uses TRBV20-1 and TRBJ1-5; no firm D call. Trimming removed 4 bases from V and 0 bases from J, with 4 bases in between. Germline lookup yields CDR1 DFQATT and CDR2 SNEGSKA (reference sequence). The CDR3 runs 12 residues. The CDR3 nucleotides read TGCAGTGCTACACATAGCAATCAGCCCCAGCATTTT. It translates to CSATHSNQPQHF.

V and J are TRBV6-1 and TRBJ2-2, with D hard to call. V was clipped by 4 bases and J by 2 bases, with 11 bases between them. The germline CDR1 and CDR2 sequences are MNHNS and SASEGT. There are 15 residues in the CDR3. In nucleotides, the CDR3 is TGTGCCAGCAGTGTGAAGGATACCAACACCGGGGAGCTGTTTTTT. Residues: CASSVKDTNTGELFF.

This clonotype was counted between two and nine times. V gene TRBV14 combines with J gene TRBJ1-4; TRBD1 agrees at 8 bases. CDR1 is SGHDN and CDR2 is FVKESK in the germline V gene. The CDR3 covers 16 residues. V trimming: 1 base; J trimming: 4 bases; junction bases outside the gene matches: 5. The CDR3 loop is CASSQVAGQVNEKLFF. DNA for the CDR3: TGTGCCAGCAGCCAAGTCGCGGGACAGGTTAATGAAAAACTGTTTTTT.

The V gene is TRBV10-3, the J gene TRBJ1-1, with TRBD1 identical over 9 bases. The CDR3 extends over 14 amino acids. Trimming at V came to 6 bases and at J to 6 bases, leaving 8 bases not matched to a gene. Germline values: CDR1 ENHRY, CDR2 SYGVKD. In DNA, the CDR3 is TGTGCCATCAGGACAGGGGGTCTCCTCGCTGAAGCTTTCTTT. Protein: CAIRTGGLLAEAFF.